These 5 T cell receptor beta chains originate from one sample sequenced in a study of T cell responses to AZD1222 COVID-19 vaccine. TCRdb's table, derived via immunoSEQ multiplex PCR, lists solely in-frame clones and lacks some. The table has 90,000 to 150,000 clones, approximately 90% seen once. The source material was peripheral blood, sampled on day 0 of AZD1222 vaccination. The receptors derive from an adult in good health.

V gene TRBV30 combines with J gene TRBJ1-5; D may be TRBD1 (5 bases). V lost 7 bases, J lost 1 base, and 11 bases lay in between. The germline CDR1 and CDR2 sequences are GTSNPN and SVGIG (reference sequence). The CDR3 has 13 residues. As DNA, the CDR3 is TGTGCCTTCGCCCGGGACAGCAATCAGCCCCAGCATTTT. It yields the protein CAFARDSNQPQHF.

The V and J genes are TRBV19 and TRBJ1-5; 12 positions agree with TRBD1. Germline values: CDR1 LNHDA, CDR2 SQIVND (reference sequence). CDR3 length equals 15 residues. V dropped 5 bases and J dropped 7; count of bases not matched to a gene: 6. CDR3 protein: CASSGGTGGGQPQHF. The DNA of the CDR3 is TGTGCCAGTAGTGGGGGGACAGGGGGCGGACAGCCCCAGCATTTT.

The chain has TRBV5-8 and TRBJ1-2, with TRBD1 as a possible D gene (5 bases). CDR3 length equals 14 residues. Germline V gene sequence: CDR1 SGHTS, CDR2 YDEGEE. Between the trimmed V and J ends, which lost 6 bases and 5 bases, there was a span of 17 bases. Written as DNA, the CDR3 is TGTGCCAGCACCTCCTGGGGCAGCGGTTATGGCTACACCTTC. As protein: CASTSWGSGYGYTF.

J is TRBJ1-2 and V is TRBV6-1; 9 bases fit TRBD1. With 3 bases clipped from V and 7 bases from J, the junction kept 6 bases outside the gene matches. The CDR3 runs 14 residues. Germline V CDR1 and CDR2: MNHNS, SASEGT. CDR3 nucleotides: TGTGCCAGCAGTGAGACAGGGGGGAAGGGTGGCTACACCTTC. It yields the protein CASSETGGKGGYTF.

The chain has TRBV11-3 and TRBJ2-1; TRBD1 agrees at 8 bases. The V gene's germline CDR1 is SGHNT and CDR2 YENEEA. V shed 0 bases, J shed 6 bases, and the junction held 7 bases outside the gene matches. This CDR3 comprises 16 residues. The CDR3 DNA reads as TGTGCCAGCAGCTTAGATTCCAGGGGGCGTTTCAATGAGCAGTTCTTC. This sequence encodes CASSLDSRGRFNEQFF.